The clone carrying this T cell receptor (beta chain) was found a few times. This entry is derived from a study of beta chain features in type 1 diabetes. Germline lookup yields CDR1 MNHEY and CDR2 SVGAGI. The junction had 4 bases not matched to a gene; V was cut back by 3 bases and J by 1 base. The CDR3 extends over 15 amino acids. Every bit of the isolated RNA underwent reverse transcription, so sequencing read expressed TCRB transcripts. Profiled with immunoSEQ multiplex PCR; TCRdb holds only in-frame clones, not every one. The sample yields 450,000 to 600,000 clones, approximately 30% seen once. The clonotype comes from a man in his late teens or twenties in good health. The sample consisted of naive CD4+ T cells from blood. This chain links TRBV6-5 with TRBJ2-3, with 7 bases matching TRBD2. The CDR3 DNA sequence: TGTGCCAGCAGTTATCGGGCGGGAGGCACAGATACGCAGTATTTT. Amino acid sequence: CASSYRAGGTDTQYF.